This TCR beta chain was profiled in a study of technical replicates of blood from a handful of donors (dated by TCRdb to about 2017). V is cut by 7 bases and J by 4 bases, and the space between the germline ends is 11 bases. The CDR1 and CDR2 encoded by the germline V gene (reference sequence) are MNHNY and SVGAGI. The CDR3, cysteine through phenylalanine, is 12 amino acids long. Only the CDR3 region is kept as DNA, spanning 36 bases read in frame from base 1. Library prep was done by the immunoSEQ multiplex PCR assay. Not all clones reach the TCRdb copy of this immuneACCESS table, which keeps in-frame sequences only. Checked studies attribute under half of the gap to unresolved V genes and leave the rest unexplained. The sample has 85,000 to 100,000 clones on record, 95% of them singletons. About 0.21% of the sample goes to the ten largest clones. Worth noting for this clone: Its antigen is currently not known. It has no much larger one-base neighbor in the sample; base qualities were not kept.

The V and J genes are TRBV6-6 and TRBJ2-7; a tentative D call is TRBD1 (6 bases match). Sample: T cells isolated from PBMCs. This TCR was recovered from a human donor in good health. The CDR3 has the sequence CASTGTNYEQYF. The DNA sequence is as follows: TGTGCCAGCACCGGGACAAATTACGAGCAGTACTTC.